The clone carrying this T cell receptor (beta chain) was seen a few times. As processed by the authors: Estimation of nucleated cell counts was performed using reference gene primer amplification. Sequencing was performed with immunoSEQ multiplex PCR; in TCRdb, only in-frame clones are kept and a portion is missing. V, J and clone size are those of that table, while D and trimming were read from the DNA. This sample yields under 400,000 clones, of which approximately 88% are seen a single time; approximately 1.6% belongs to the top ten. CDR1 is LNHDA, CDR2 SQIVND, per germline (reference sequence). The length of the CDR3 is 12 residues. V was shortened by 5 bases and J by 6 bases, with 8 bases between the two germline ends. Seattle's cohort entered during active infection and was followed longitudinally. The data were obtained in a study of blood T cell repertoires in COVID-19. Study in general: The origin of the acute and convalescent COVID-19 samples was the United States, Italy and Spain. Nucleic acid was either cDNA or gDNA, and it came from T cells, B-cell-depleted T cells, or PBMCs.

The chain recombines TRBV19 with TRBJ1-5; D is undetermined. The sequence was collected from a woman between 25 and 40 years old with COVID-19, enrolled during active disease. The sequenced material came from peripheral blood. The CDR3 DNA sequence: TGTGCCAGTAGTCCTTCCGGTCAGCCCCAGCATTTT. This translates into CASSPSGQPQHF.